One and the same sample provided the 22 T cell receptor beta chains below, sequenced in a study of T cell repertoires in cytomegalovirus infection. TCRdb reprocessed the reads via MiXCR and lists one record per CDR3 protein. The sample includes about 260,000 distinct CDR3 sequences, 9.1% of them seen just once. Sequencing was done on a sample of PBMCs. Source of these receptors: a human donor in good health (CMV status not recorded). Some clones in this sample may be carry-over from other donors' samples.

This clonotype was counted at least ten times. The gene calls are TRBV7-2 and TRBJ1-3; D uncertain. The germline gives CDR1 SGHTA, CDR2 FQGNSA. The CDR3 length is 13 residues. Trimming took off 3 bases at V and 2 bases at J, with 5 bases between the two ends. This CDR3 is CASSFGAGNTIYF. CDR3 DNA: TGTGCCAGCAGCTTCGGTGCTGGAAACACCATATATTTT.

This rearrangement joins TRBV7-9 to TRBJ2-6, with D perhaps TRBD1 (5 bases). V was pared by 5 bases and J by 13 bases, with 9 bases between. The V gene's germline CDR1 is SEHNR and CDR2 FQNEAQ (reference sequence). The CDR3 contains 11 residues. CDR3 in amino acids: CASSPRDVLTF. The CDR3 bases are TGTGCCAGCAGCCCCAGGGATGTCCTGACTTTC.

The rearrangement joins TRBV2 to TRBJ2-1; the D gene is possibly TRBD2 (5 bases). This CDR3 is 14 amino acids long. The germline CDR1 and CDR2 sequences are SNHLY and FYNNEI. V was trimmed by 7 bases and J by 5 bases, leaving 15 bases between them. CDR3 residues: CASIREDWNNEQFF. CDR3 nucleotide sequence: TGTGCCAGCATTAGAGAGGACTGGAACAATGAGCAGTTCTTC.

This clonotype showed up many times. The rearrangement uses TRBV20-1 and TRBJ2-1, with D perhaps TRBD2 (6 bases). Germline V gene sequence: CDR1 DFQATT, CDR2 SNEGSKA (reference sequence). This CDR3 spans 16 amino acids. The V end was cut by 3 bases, the J end by 10 bases, with 25 bases between. The CDR3 coding sequence is TGCAGTGCTAGCACCCTCGAGCGGGTGGTGAATATAGAGCAGTTCTTC. It specifies CSASTLERVVNIEQFF.

This clonotype was seen many times. The chain employs TRBV30 and TRBJ2-7, with TRBD1 matching over 9 bases. CDR3 size: 14 residues. Trimming cost V 0 bases and J 6 bases; bases outside gene matches: 6. Germline CDR1 reads GTSNPN; CDR2 reads SVGIG (reference sequence). CDR3 residues: CAWSVTDRGREQYF. CDR3 sequence (DNA): TGTGCCTGGAGTGTAACGGACAGGGGTCGCGAGCAGTACTTC. The variable domain in full, with the rest retrieved from reference TRBV30 and TRBJ2-7, is SQTIHQWPATLVQPVGSPLSLECTVEGTSNPNLYWYRQAAGRGLQLLFYSVGIGQISSEVPQNLSASRPQDRQFILSSKKLLLSDSGFYLCAWSVTDRGREQYFGPGTRLTVT.

Ten or more counts support this clonotype. This rearrangement joins TRBV7-8 to TRBJ2-7; 9 bases line up with TRBD2. The V gene end was trimmed by 2 bases and the J gene end by 1 base; junction bases not matched to a gene: 3. The germline V gene encodes CDR1 SGHVS and CDR2 FQNEAQ. There are 15 residues in the CDR3. CDR3 amino acids: CASSLLAGFSYEQYF. Written as DNA, the CDR3 is TGTGCCAGCAGCTTACTAGCGGGGTTTTCCTACGAGCAGTACTTC.

This clonotype was observed many times. For the CDR3, the DNA is TGCGCCAGCAGCCCCTTCTCCGTGGGGACAGGGACCTGGTACGAGCAGTACTTC. This gives the protein CASSPFSVGTGTWYEQYF. The chain uses TRBV5-1 and TRBJ2-7; 9 bases are a match to TRBD1. The germline CDR1 and CDR2 sequences are SGHRS and YFSETQ. V lost 4 bases and J lost 4; bases outside the gene matches: 18. The length of the CDR3 is 18 residues.

Many counts were recorded for this clonotype. J is TRBJ1-4 and V is TRBV6-6; a weak D match, TRBD1 (5 bases). The CDR3 is 14 residues long. CDR1 MNHNY and CDR2 SVGAGI come from the germline V gene (reference sequence). Trimming left V 5 bases short and J 8 bases short, with 15 bases between. CDR3 amino acids: CASSGAVLGEKLFF. In DNA form, the CDR3 reads TGTGCCAGCAGTGGGGCAGTCCTAGGGGAAAAACTGTTTTTT.

CDR3: CSATGTSGGGHEQFF. In DNA, the CDR3 is TGCAGTGCTACGGGAACTAGCGGGGGGGGGCATGAGCAGTTCTTC. J is TRBJ2-1 and V is TRBV20-1, with TRBD2 matching 13 bases. The CDR3 has 15 residues. V shed 4 bases, J shed 8 bases, and the junction held 8 bases outside the gene matches. Looked up from germline, CDR1 is DFQATT and CDR2 is SNEGSKA (reference sequence).

At least ten counts were recorded for this clonotype. The V call is TRBV7-9, the J call TRBJ2-3, with 11 bases aligning to TRBD2. The CDR3 is 18 amino acids. V was clipped by 5 bases and J by 3 bases; unmatched bases: 13. CDR1 and CDR2 (germline): SEHNR, FQNEAQ (reference sequence). CDR3 region: CASSLPYRLAGRTDTQYF. Here the CDR3 DNA reads TGTGCCAGCAGCCTCCCATATAGACTAGCGGGGCGTACAGATACGCAGTATTTT.

Ten or more counts support this clonotype. The V and J genes are TRBV6-2 or TRBV6-3 and TRBJ1-1; no clear D. The CDR3 runs 12 residues. The germline V and J ends were trimmed by 2 bases and 8 bases, with 9 bases remaining between them. Germline CDR1 is MNHEY and CDR2 is SVGEGT. CDR3 bases: TGTGCCAGCAGTTACGTCCAGGTGGAAGCTTTCTTT. This gives the protein CASSYVQVEAFF.

This clonotype was found many times. CDR3 sequence: CASSLESGFGYTF. The CDR3 DNA sequence: TGTGCCAGCAGCTTAGAGTCAGGGTTCGGCTACACCTTC. The genes are TRBV7-2 and TRBJ1-2; D is perhaps TRBD1 (5 bases). The germline CDR1 and CDR2 sequences are SGHTA and FQGNSA. The CDR3 is made up of 13 amino acids. Trimming shortened V by 1 base and J by 8 bases, and 11 bases separated the two germline ends.

This clonotype was detected many times. The chain uses TRBV7-4 and TRBJ2-5; maybe TRBD2 (5 bases). This CDR3 comprises 15 residues. Germline V gene sequence: CDR1 SGHVT, CDR2 SQSDAQ. Trimming cost V 3 bases and J 2 bases, with 13 bases left between them. Here the CDR3 DNA reads TGTGCCAGCAGCTTCTATTCGGGGTCGCAAGAGACCCAGTACTTC. It yields the protein CASSFYSGSQETQYF.

This clonotype was counted a few times. The chain couples TRBV11-2 to TRBJ2-3; TRBD2 matches at 10 bases. The CDR3 is 17 residues long. V lost 3 bases to trimming and J lost 5 bases; unmatched junction nucleotides: 11. CDR1 and CDR2 (germline): SGHAT, FQNNGV. CDR3 sequence (DNA): TGTGCCAGCAGCTTCAGGGTGCTAGCGGGAGAACTAGATACGCAGTATTTT. As protein: CASSFRVLAGELDTQYF. Combining the CDR3 with reference TRBV11-2 and TRBJ2-3 gives the whole variable domain EAGVAQSPRYKIIEKRQSVAFWCNPISGHATLYWYQQILGQGPKLLIQFQNNGVVDDSQLPKDRFSAERLKGVDSTLKIQPAKLEDSAVYLCASSFRVLAGELDTQYFGPGTRLTVL.

This clonotype turned up a few times. As DNA, the CDR3 is TGTGCCAGCAGTCGACCCTGGGGGGAGCTGTTTTTT. Its translation is CASSRPWGELFF. The genes are TRBV6-2 or TRBV6-3 and TRBJ2-2; D unresolved. Trimming removed 5 bases from V and 8 bases from J, with 9 bases in between. This CDR3 comprises 12 residues. CDR1 is MNHEY and CDR2 is SVGEGT in the germline V gene.

Many counts were recorded for this clonotype. The chain's CDR3 is CASSQLQVSGDTIYF. The CDR3 region has the DNA TGTGCCAGCAGCCAACTACAGGTCTCGGGGGACACCATATATTTT. The gene calls are TRBV7-2 and TRBJ1-3; possibly TRBD1 for D (5 bases). The CDR3 length is 15 residues. Germline loops: CDR1 SGHTA, CDR2 FQGNSA. V was pared by 5 bases and J by 8 bases, with 19 bases between.

This clonotype was seen ten or more times. This chain joins TRBV7-2 and TRBJ1-5; no definite D call. The CDR3 has 13 residues. Germline CDR1 reads SGHTA; CDR2 reads FQGNSA. The germline V and J ends were trimmed by 4 bases and 10 bases, with 14 bases remaining between them. CDR3 residues: CASSSSGGKPQHF. The CDR3 DNA reads TGTGCCAGCAGCTCGTCTGGAGGAAAACCCCAGCATTTT. Variable domain in full (rest from reference TRBV7-2 and TRBJ1-5): GAGVSQSPSNKVTEKGKDVELRCDPISGHTALYWYRQSLGQGLEFLIYFQGNSAPDKSGLPSDRFSAERTGGSVSTLTIQRTQQEDSAVYLCASSSSGGKPQHFGDGTRLSIL.

This clonotype was observed many times. The chain combines TRBV7-2 with TRBJ2-7, with no clear D. Germline lookup yields CDR1 SGHTA and CDR2 FQGNSA. The V end was cut by 4 bases, the J end by 7 bases, with 14 bases between. The CDR3 sequence is 13 residues long. The chain's CDR3 is CASSSARRWEQYF. As DNA, the CDR3 is TGTGCCAGCAGCTCCGCGAGGCGGTGGGAGCAGTACTTC. The full variable domain, in which reference TRBV7-2 and TRBJ2-7 provide the parts outside the CDR3, is GAGVSQSPSNKVTEKGKDVELRCDPISGHTALYWYRQSLGQGLEFLIYFQGNSAPDKSGLPSDRFSAERTGGSVSTLTIQRTQQEDSAVYLCASSSARRWEQYFGPGTRLTVT.

This clonotype was counted between two and nine times. The V call is TRBV18, the J call TRBJ2-7; 7 bases are a match to TRBD1. After removal of 6 bases from V and 5 bases from J, the junction contained 4 bases not matched to a gene. Germline CDR1 and CDR2: KGHSH and LQKENI. CDR3 length equals 12 residues. The DNA for the CDR3 is TGTGCCAGCTCCCAAGACAGGGACGAGCAGTACTTC. It encodes CASSQDRDEQYF.

This clonotype was found many times. The genes are TRBV7-2 and TRBJ1-1, with D perhaps TRBD1 (6 bases). V was cut by 2 bases and J by 5 bases, with 21 bases left in between. CDR1 is SGHTA and CDR2 is FQGNSA in the germline V gene. This CDR3 is built from 17 residues. This CDR3 reads CASSLYPEGGRRTEAFF. In DNA, the CDR3 is TGTGCCAGCAGCTTATACCCCGAGGGGGGGCGGAGGACTGAAGCTTTCTTT.

This clonotype was counted at least ten times. This rearrangement joins TRBV7-2 to TRBJ2-1, with D possibly being TRBD2 (6 bases). This CDR3 region has 12 residues. Germline V gives CDR1 SGHTA, CDR2 FQGNSA. Trimming took off 3 bases at V and 10 bases at J, with 10 bases between the two ends. The CDR3 DNA reads as TGTGCCAGCAGCTTTACTAGCATCGAGCAGTTCTTC. This sequence encodes CASSFTSIEQFF.

This clonotype was seen ten or more times. The V and J genes are TRBV4-1 and TRBJ2-7; TRBD2 agrees at 8 bases. V lost 1 base to trimming and J lost 2 bases; unmatched junction nucleotides: 7. CDR3 length: 16 residues. Per the germline V gene, CDR1 is MGHRA and CDR2 is YSYEKL. CDR3 amino acids: CASSQGPGGTAYEQYF. As DNA, the CDR3 is TGCGCCAGCAGCCAAGGGCCGGGGGGGACGGCCTACGAGCAGTACTTC.